Listed here are 20 T cell receptor beta chains from one sample, sequenced in a study of patients and donors after allogeneic stem cell transplantation. Each CDR3 protein gets one entry after TCRdb re-called the RT-PCR reads with MiXCR. Of about 210,000 distinct CDR3 sequences in the sample, around two fifths were seen once. Source material: blood, either unsorted or a sorted T cell fraction (not recorded which). The receptors stem from a human donor who was either an allogeneic HSCT recipient or a stem cell or donor lymphocyte infusion donor (not recorded which). It is not recorded whose cells these are; they may come from a transplant donor.

This chain uses TRBV2 with TRBJ1-6; unclear D gene. V dropped 6 bases and J dropped 5 bases, with 5 bases sitting between them. Germline V CDR1 and CDR2: SNHLY, FYNNEI. The CDR3 extends over 12 amino acids. Written as DNA, the CDR3 is TGTGCCAGCAGGGCAGATAATTCACCCCTCCACTTT. This encodes CASRADNSPLHF.

The rearrangement uses TRBV4-3 and TRBJ1-5; 9 nucleotides align to TRBD1. CDR1 LGHNA and CDR2 YSLEER come from the germline V gene. V was clipped by 0 bases and J by 9 bases; unmatched bases: 3. The CDR3 runs 14 residues. The CDR3 coding sequence is TGCGCCAGCAGCCAAGACGGACAGGGGTGGCCCCAGCATTTT. Residues: CASSQDGQGWPQHF.

The V and J genes are TRBV10-3 and TRBJ2-3; D is ambiguous. V lost 4 bases and J lost 0, with 11 bases in between. The germline V gene encodes CDR1 ENHRY and CDR2 SYGVKD. The CDR3 sequence is 15 residues long. CDR3 loop: CAISAGGTSTDTQYF. The CDR3 region has the DNA TGTGCCATCAGTGCGGGCGGTACTAGCACAGATACGCAGTATTTT.

The CDR3 DNA is TGTGCCAGCAGCTTACAGGGGACAGGGTATAAGGGTGGCTACACCTTC. Translating it yields CASSLQGTGYKGGYTF. The V call is TRBV7-2, the J call TRBJ1-2; 9 bases fit TRBD1. Germline-derived CDR1 and CDR2 are SGHTA and FQGNSA. The CDR3 is 16 residues long. V shed 2 bases and J 7 bases; nucleotides not matched to a gene: 11.

J is TRBJ1-1 and V is TRBV7-6; 8 nucleotides align to TRBD1. Germline V lookup: CDR1 SGHVS, CDR2 FNYEAQ. The CDR3 contains 20 residues. V lost 0 bases and J lost 3; bases outside the gene matches: 18. Here the CDR3 DNA reads TGTGCCAGCAGCTTAGCGCGCGCAGGGGGCGTGTTGAAGGTTTACACTGAAGCTTTCTTT. Amino acids: CASSLARAGGVLKVYTEAFF.

In this sample, this clonotype turned up a few times. The chain is built from TRBV3-1 and TRBJ1-1, with TRBD1 identical over 7 bases. This CDR3 is 16 amino acids long. V was pared by 6 bases and J by 0 bases, with 10 bases of the junction left unmatched. Germline V gene data show CDR1 as LGHDT and CDR2 as YNNKEL (reference sequence). The CDR3 coding sequence is TGTGCCAGCAGACAGACTTGGACAGGTCTGAACACTGAAGCTTTCTTT. It yields the protein CASRQTWTGLNTEAFF.

This clonotype was detected a few times. The V call is TRBV7-3, the J call TRBJ1-1, with D tentatively TRBD1 (6 bases). This CDR3 is built from 18 residues. CDR1 and CDR2 (germline): SGHTA, FQGTGA. Trimming shortened V by 3 bases and J by 5 bases, and 25 bases separated the two germline ends. The CDR3 DNA is TGTGCCAGCAGCTTGTTAGGGAAACAAGGGGGTCCGAGGACTGAAGCTTTCTTT. Translating gives CASSLLGKQGGPRTEAFF.

This clonotype occurred a few times. The CDR3 DNA is TGTGCCAGCAGTCCAGGGATCCTCTACGAGCAGTACTTC. Protein sequence: CASSPGILYEQYF. This chain links TRBV6-5 with TRBJ2-7, with D possibly TRBD1 on 5 matching bases. CDR3 length: 13 residues. The germline V gene encodes CDR1 MNHEY and CDR2 SVGAGI. V was cut by 5 bases and J by 3 bases, with 11 bases left in between.

Only a few counts were recorded for this clonotype. V gene TRBV25-1 combines with J gene TRBJ1-2; D perhaps matches TRBD1 (5 bases). CDR1 is MGHDK and CDR2 is SYGVNS in the germline V gene. This CDR3 region has 15 residues. V lost 3 bases, J lost 2 bases, and 13 bases lay in between. The CDR3 sequence is CASSDPRTPNYGYTF. The CDR3 nucleotides are TGTGCCAGCAGTGACCCCCGGACACCAAACTATGGCTACACCTTC.

The gene calls are TRBV12-3 or TRBV12-4 and TRBJ1-4; 12 bases are shared with TRBD1. Unmatched junction bases numbered 7, after V lost 6 bases and J lost 8 bases. The CDR3 totals 15 residues. The CDR3 protein is CASSLRDRGREKLFF. The CDR3 DNA follows: TGTGCCAGCAGCTTAAGGGACAGGGGGCGGGAAAAACTGTTTTTT.

The chain couples TRBV29-1 to TRBJ1-1; TRBD1 aligns across 7 bases. Trimming at V came to 8 bases and at J to 3 bases, leaving 6 bases not matched to a gene. Per germline, CDR1 SQVTM and CDR2 ANQGSEA. The CDR3 runs to 12 residues. DNA of the CDR3: TGCAGCATTTGGACAGGCCACACTGAAGCTTTCTTT. Translating gives CSIWTGHTEAFF.

The chain has TRBV6-1 and TRBJ2-3; D gene uncertain. The CDR3 spans 11 residues. In germline, CDR1 is MNHNS, CDR2 SASEGT. V gave up 10 bases and J gave up 5 bases, with 10 bases separating them. The CDR3 region is CANPLLDTQYF. The CDR3 DNA reads as TGTGCCAACCCGCTGTTAGATACGCAGTATTTT.

The chain employs TRBV2 and TRBJ2-1; D not certain. In germline, CDR1 is SNHLY, CDR2 FYNNEI. The V end lost 2 bases, the J end lost 7 bases, and 15 bases lay between the germline ends. This CDR3 has 15 residues. The CDR3 protein is CASSERNPPRNEQFF. DNA for the CDR3: TGTGCCAGCAGTGAACGGAATCCCCCCCGGAATGAGCAGTTCTTC.

This clonotype appeared a few times. The DNA for the CDR3 is TGTGCCAGCAGCCCCACAGGTTTCCAGCCCCAGCATTTT. This gives the protein CASSPTGFQPQHF. The chain links TRBV11-2 to TRBJ1-5; TRBD1 is a possible D gene (5 bases). This CDR3 is 13 amino acids long. CDR1 is SGHAT and CDR2 is FQNNGV in the germline V gene. The ends were cut back, 5 bases at V and 7 bases at J, with 12 bases in the middle.

This clonotype was counted a few times. V usage is TRBV12-3 or TRBV12-4 and J usage is TRBJ1-1; D is ambiguous. This CDR3 is built from 15 residues. V was pared by 6 bases and J by 1 base, with 15 bases between. CDR3 in amino acids: CASSSVRAENTEAFF. The CDR3 DNA reads TGTGCCAGCAGCTCCGTGAGGGCAGAGAACACTGAAGCTTTCTTT.

This clonotype was seen a handful of times. The V and J genes are TRBV5-5 and TRBJ1-4; no reliable D call. CDR3 length equals 16 residues. Trimming cost V 1 base and J 0 bases, with 10 bases left between them. Looked up from germline, CDR1 is SGHKS and CDR2 is YYEKEE (reference sequence). CDR3 loop: CASSLTTTTTNEKLFF. The CDR3 DNA reads TGTGCCAGCAGCTTGACCACCACTACAACTAATGAAAAACTGTTTTTT.

This clonotype was recorded a few times. The chain couples TRBV4-3 to TRBJ2-1, with D possibly being TRBD2 (6 bases). Deletions cut 0 bases from V and 9 bases from J, with 12 bases between. The CDR3 is 14 amino acids. The germline V gene has CDR1 LGHNA and CDR2 YSLEER. CDR3 sequence reads: CASSQDRFSGEQFF. The CDR3 DNA sequence: TGCGCCAGCAGCCAAGATCGGTTTAGCGGTGAGCAGTTCTTC.

This chain joins TRBV10-3 and TRBJ2-7, with 7 bases matching TRBD1. The CDR3 is 16 residues long. Germline V gives CDR1 ENHRY, CDR2 SYGVKD. The junction had 14 bases not matched to a gene; V was cut back by 3 bases and J by 6 bases. This chain's CDR3 is CAISETPGQLWPEQYF. CDR3 in DNA: TGTGCCATCAGTGAAACACCGGGACAGCTTTGGCCCGAGCAGTACTTC.

The gene calls are TRBV6-5 and TRBJ2-7, with 8 bases that match TRBD1. Germline-derived CDR1 and CDR2 are MNHEY and SVGAGI. The CDR3 loop spans 12 amino acids. Trimming took 6 bases from V and 4 from J; bases not matched to a gene: 2. The CDR3 sequence: CASRDRVYEQYF. The CDR3 DNA sequence: TGTGCCAGCAGGGACAGGGTGTACGAGCAGTACTTC.

V is TRBV20-1 and J is TRBJ1-1, with D possibly matching TRBD1 (5 bases). V lost 2 bases and J 4 bases, leaving 20 bases between the germline ends. Germline CDR1 DFQATT, CDR2 SNEGSKA (reference sequence). The CDR3 totals 16 residues. The CDR3 spells CSARFDGGGTGTEAFF. The CDR3 DNA reads TGCAGTGCTAGATTCGACGGTGGCGGGACGGGCACTGAAGCTTTCTTT.